The 29 T cell receptor beta chains in this list originate from one sample, sequenced in a study of T-cell memory formation after mild COVID-19. TCRdb called the 5' RACE reads again in MiXCR, with one record for every CDR3 protein. There are 200,000 to 250,000 distinct CDR3 sequences in the sample; 7.5% to 10% occur only once, and 3.5% to 4% lies in the top ten. Sequenced material: PBMCs or a T cell subset sorted from them (not recorded which). Every receptor here comes from a man between 18 and 35 years old who had mild COVID-19 (a few samples of this study predate the infection). Cell type and time point are not known.

This clonotype was observed at least ten times. The chain joins TRBV20-1 to TRBJ2-3; D uncertain. Deletions cut 6 bases from V and 1 base from J, with 8 bases between. Germline assignment: CDR1 DFQATT and CDR2 SNEGSKA (reference sequence). This CDR3 contains 12 residues. CDR3 DNA sequence: TGCAGTGCAGACAAGCGCACAGATACGCAGTATTTT. Amino acids: CSADKRTDTQYF.

The sample holds a few counts of this clonotype. The chain carries TRBV5-1 and TRBJ1-1; the D gene is possibly TRBD1 (6 bases). This CDR3 region has 16 residues. The V gene's germline CDR1 is SGHRS and CDR2 YFSETQ. V dropped 4 bases and J dropped 1 base, with 17 bases sitting between them. The CDR3 DNA reads as TGCGCCAGCAGCCGCGGGGACAATAGTCCGAACACTGAAGCTTTCTTT. This sequence encodes CASSRGDNSPNTEAFF.

This clonotype was observed a few times. This chain uses TRBV5-1 with TRBJ2-1; 7 nucleotides line up with TRBD2. Looked up from germline, CDR1 is SGHRS and CDR2 is YFSETQ. The V gene end was trimmed by 4 bases and the J gene end by 9 bases; junction bases not matched to a gene: 10. The CDR3 runs to 14 residues. The CDR3, as DNA: TGCGCCAGCAGCAGAGAGCGGGGAGCGAGTGAGCAGTTCTTC. Amino acids: CASSRERGASEQFF.

The rearrangement links TRBV2 to TRBJ1-2; D gene unclear. The germline V gene encodes CDR1 SNHLY and CDR2 FYNNEI. With 3 bases removed from V and 4 bases from J, the gap between germline ends came to 9 bases. The CDR3 has 13 amino acids. The CDR3 is CASSEVKSYGYTF. CDR3 coding DNA: TGTGCCAGCAGTGAGGTGAAGAGCTATGGCTACACCTTC.

V and J are TRBV27 and TRBJ1-4, with 9 bases aligning to TRBD1. V shed 5 bases and J 6 bases; nucleotides not matched to a gene: 4. CDR1 is MNHEY, CDR2 SMNVEV, per germline (reference sequence). The CDR3 is 14 residues long. The CDR3: CASSGTGRYEKLFF. CDR3 nucleotides: TGTGCCAGCAGTGGGACAGGGAGATATGAAAAACTGTTTTTT.

CDR3 protein: CASSQEAGPLSYEQYF. CDR3 in DNA: TGCGCCAGCAGCCAAGAGGCAGGCCCACTCTCCTACGAGCAGTACTTC. The rearrangement joins TRBV4-1 to TRBJ2-7; D gene ambiguous. The germline gives CDR1 MGHRA, CDR2 YSYEKL. V was pared by 0 bases and J by 0 bases, with 12 bases between. CDR3 length: 16 amino acids.

The rearrangement uses TRBV12-3 or TRBV12-4 and TRBJ1-5; D gene ambiguous. V lost 6 bases to trimming and J lost 0 bases, with 12 bases between them. This CDR3 has 15 amino acids. The CDR3 region has the DNA TGTGCCAGCAGCCAAGAACCGTATAGCAATCAGCCCCAGCATTTT. Its translation: CASSQEPYSNQPQHF.

There are many counts of this clonotype. The genes are TRBV7-9 and TRBJ2-2; TRBD1 or TRBD2 may be the D gene (5 bases each). The CDR3 is made up of 14 amino acids. Germline CDR1 SEHNR, CDR2 FQNEAQ (reference sequence). Trimming removed 4 bases from V and 4 bases from J, with 10 bases in between. For the CDR3, the DNA is TGTGCCAGCAGCTCCACGAGGGGCACCGGGGAGCTGTTTTTT. This codes for CASSSTRGTGELFF.

This sequence joins TRBV20-1 and TRBJ1-1; D is ambiguous. CDR1 and CDR2 from the germline V gene are DFQATT and SNEGSKA (reference sequence). The CDR3 sequence is 12 residues long. V shed 4 bases and J shed 5 bases, with 11 bases lying between them. In DNA form, the CDR3 reads TGCAGTGCTAAATGCGGGAGAACTGAAGCTTTCTTT. Translated: CSAKCGRTEAFF.

The chain has TRBV7-2 and TRBJ2-7; D might be TRBD2 (6 bases). The CDR3 length is 14 residues. CDR1 is SGHTA and CDR2 is FQGNSA in the germline V gene. Trimming took off 1 base at V and 4 bases at J, with 11 bases between the two ends. CDR3 nucleotides: TGTGCCAGCAGCTTAGAACGGGGGTATTACGAGCAGTACGTC. It codes for CASSLERGYYEQYV.

This clonotype was observed many times. This chain joins TRBV4-1 and TRBJ2-5; 9 bases agree with TRBD2. The CDR3 totals 16 residues. V was clipped by 0 bases and J by 5 bases; unmatched bases: 7. Germline assignment: CDR1 MGHRA and CDR2 YSYEKL. Written as DNA, the CDR3 is TGCGCCAGCAGCCAAGAACCAAGCGGGGGGTGGGAGACCCAGTACTTC. Encoded protein: CASSQEPSGGWETQYF.

This clonotype was counted once. V and J are TRBV6-2 or TRBV6-3 and TRBJ2-1; a possible D gene is TRBD1 (8 bases). The germline gives CDR1 MNHEY, CDR2 SVGEGT. Trimming pared 5 bases from V and 7 bases from J, leaving 15 bases between. The length of the CDR3 is 14 residues. The CDR3 region has the DNA TGTGCCAGCAGTCCCGACAGGGGAGGGAATGAGCAGTTCTTC. It is translated as CASSPDRGGNEQFF.

This clonotype has ten or more counts. The chain is built from TRBV14 and TRBJ2-1; 8 bases map to TRBD2. CDR3 size: 15 residues. In germline, CDR1 is SGHDN, CDR2 FVKESK. V gave up 6 bases and J gave up 5 bases; unmatched junction bases: 9. CDR3: CASRPLAGTNNEQFF. CDR3 coding DNA: TGTGCCAGCAGACCCTTAGCGGGGACGAACAATGAGCAGTTCTTC.

This clonotype was seen at least ten times. The gene calls are TRBV29-1 and TRBJ1-5; 7 bases map to TRBD1. CDR1 and CDR2 from the germline V gene are SQVTM and ANQGSEA. V lost 6 bases, J lost 0 bases, and 5 bases stayed unmatched. The CDR3 is 14 residues long. The CDR3 DNA follows: TGCAGCGTCTTCGGACAGGTTAGCAATCAGCCCCAGCATTTT. Translated: CSVFGQVSNQPQHF. The complete variable domain, with remaining parts taken from reference TRBV29-1 and TRBJ1-5, reads SAVISQKPSRDICQRGTSLTIQCQVDSQVTMMFWYRQQPGQSLTLIATANQGSEATYESGFVIDKFPISRPNLTFSTLTVSNMSPEDSSIYLCSVFGQVSNQPQHFGDGTRLSIL.

This clonotype was seen more than once but under ten times. This chain uses TRBV12-3 or TRBV12-4 with TRBJ2-7; 7 bases match TRBD2. CDR3 length: 15 residues. With 6 bases clipped from V and 7 bases from J, the junction kept 15 bases outside the gene matches. The CDR3 nucleotides read TGTGCCAGCAGCCCCCGCGGGGCGGGGGTGGGGGAGCAGTACTTC. It codes for CASSPRGAGVGEQYF.

The chain joins TRBV4-1 to TRBJ2-3; D is undetermined. The CDR3 is 15 residues long. Per the germline V gene, CDR1 is MGHRA and CDR2 is YSYEKL. V was trimmed by 4 bases and J by 0 bases, leaving 11 bases between them. CDR3 nucleotides: TGCGCCAGCAGCCCCCTAGGTTCTAGCACAGATACGCAGTATTTT. Its translation is CASSPLGSSTDTQYF.

This clonotype was seen ten or more times. The rearrangement links TRBV2 to TRBJ2-5; D might be TRBD2 (6 bases). CDR3 length equals 14 residues. With 9 bases removed from V and 4 bases from J, the gap between germline ends came to 18 bases. Germline CDR1 and CDR2: SNHLY and FYNNEI. As DNA, the CDR3 is TGTGCCAGTTATAGCGTGGGAGGCGGAGAGACCCAGTACTTC. Residues: CASYSVGGGETQYF.

This clonotype has more than one count but fewer than ten. V gene TRBV9 combines with J gene TRBJ2-3; D is ambiguous. The CDR3 totals 16 residues. Trimming left V 3 bases short and J 0 bases short, with 14 bases between. The germline V gene has CDR1 SGDLS and CDR2 YYNGEE. CDR3 nucleotide sequence: TGTGCCAGCAGCGCAAGGGTGTTTCCCAGCACAGATACGCAGTATTTT. Translated, it gives CASSARVFPSTDTQYF.

This clonotype turned up a few times. The chain employs TRBV6-2 or TRBV6-3 and TRBJ2-3; D call uncertain. The CDR3 is made up of 13 amino acids. With 2 bases removed from V and 4 bases from J, the gap between germline ends came to 7 bases. Germline V gene sequence: CDR1 MNHEY, CDR2 SVGEGT. In nucleotides, the CDR3 is TGTGCCAGCAGTTACAGGGCCTCAGATACGCAGTATTTT. This gives the protein CASSYRASDTQYF.

This clonotype was seen many times. This chain links TRBV7-9 with TRBJ2-5; D remains ambiguous. V was trimmed by 1 base and J by 5 bases, leaving 14 bases between them. The CDR3 covers 15 residues. Germline V lookup: CDR1 SEHNR, CDR2 FQNEAQ (reference sequence). CDR3 DNA sequence: TGTGCCAGCAGCTTAGTAGGTAGCCGTTCCGAGACCCAGTACTTC. Translated, it gives CASSLVGSRSETQYF.

This clonotype was seen a handful of times. CDR3 coding DNA: TGTGCCATCAGTGGAGGGGCGCGAAACATGGAACTGTTTTTT. Protein product: CAISGGARNMELFF. The chain has TRBV10-3 and TRBJ1-4; possibly TRBD1 for D (5 bases). V was clipped by 4 bases and J by 12 bases, with 18 bases between them. Looked up from germline, CDR1 is ENHRY and CDR2 is SYGVKD. The CDR3 totals 14 residues.

The chain uses TRBV5-1 and TRBJ1-5; D gene unclear. V was shortened by 4 bases and J by 6 bases, with 11 bases between the two germline ends. Germline V CDR1 and CDR2: SGHRS, YFSETQ. This CDR3 contains 13 residues. The CDR3 sequence is CASSPAPSQPQHF. The DNA for the CDR3 is TGCGCCAGCAGCCCGGCCCCGAGTCAGCCCCAGCATTTT.

The chain recombines TRBV12-3 or TRBV12-4 with TRBJ2-1, with D perhaps TRBD2 (7 bases). V was clipped by 8 bases and J by 1 base, with 12 bases between them. This CDR3 is 14 amino acids long. CDR3 in DNA: TGTGCCAGCCCCGAGGGGGGGTCCTACAATGAGCAGTTCTTC. Protein product: CASPEGGSYNEQFF.

This clonotype was detected many times. The genes are TRBV12-3 or TRBV12-4 and TRBJ2-5, with D possibly matching TRBD1 (6 bases). The CDR3 spans 14 residues. Trimming cost V 6 bases and J 3 bases, with 14 bases left between them. The CDR3 DNA is TGTGCCAGCAGAGCCGGGACAACTAAAGAGACCCAGTACTTC. It specifies CASRAGTTKETQYF.

The chain combines TRBV6-2 or TRBV6-3 with TRBJ1-5; possibly TRBD1 for D (6 bases). Trimming stripped 7 bases from V and 7 bases from J, with 17 bases between. Germline CDR1 and CDR2: MNHEY and SVGEGT. This CDR3 has 14 residues. In DNA form, the CDR3 reads TGTGCCAGCACCCAAACAGGGTTGGGGCAGCCCCAGCATTTT. This gives the protein CASTQTGLGQPQHF.

This clonotype has more than one count but fewer than ten. CDR3 bases: TGTGCCATCAGTGAAATCGCAGTAGCGGGGGGCCTCCAAGAGACCCAGTACTTC. Translation gives CAISEIAVAGGLQETQYF. The genes are TRBV10-3 and TRBJ2-5; TRBD2 matches 10 bases. Germline V gene lookup returns CDR1 ENHRY and CDR2 SYGVKD. The junction had 11 bases not matched to a gene; V was cut back by 3 bases and J by 1 base. The CDR3 runs to 18 residues.

The chain combines TRBV20-1 with TRBJ2-7, with 8 nucleotides matching TRBD2. Germline CDR1 and CDR2: DFQATT and SNEGSKA (reference sequence). This CDR3 has 15 residues. J gave up 3 bases and V 6 bases, and 13 bases lay outside the gene matches. CDR3 sequence: CSATGPWRGDYEQYF. For the CDR3, the DNA is TGCAGTGCCACGGGTCCCTGGCGGGGGGACTACGAGCAGTACTTC.

This chain joins TRBV6-6 and TRBJ1-1; tentative D call: TRBD1 (5 bases). This CDR3 spans 16 amino acids. The V end lost 5 bases, the J end lost 6 bases, and 22 bases lay between the germline ends. CDR1 and CDR2 from the germline V gene are MNHNY and SVGAGI (reference sequence). The CDR3 spells CASSRETAKNVAEAFF. The CDR3 region has the DNA TGTGCCAGCAGTCGGGAGACAGCGAAGAATGTGGCTGAAGCTTTCTTT.

This clonotype was counted at least ten times. The V and J genes are TRBV20-1 and TRBJ1-2, with a weak D call TRBD1 (5 bases). From germline, CDR1 is DFQATT and CDR2 SNEGSKA (reference sequence). V was shortened by 6 bases and J by 4 bases, with 15 bases between the two germline ends. The CDR3 totals 13 residues. The CDR3 DNA sequence: TGCAGTGCCGGAGGGGTTGAGTTCTATGGCTACACCTTC. As protein: CSAGGVEFYGYTF.